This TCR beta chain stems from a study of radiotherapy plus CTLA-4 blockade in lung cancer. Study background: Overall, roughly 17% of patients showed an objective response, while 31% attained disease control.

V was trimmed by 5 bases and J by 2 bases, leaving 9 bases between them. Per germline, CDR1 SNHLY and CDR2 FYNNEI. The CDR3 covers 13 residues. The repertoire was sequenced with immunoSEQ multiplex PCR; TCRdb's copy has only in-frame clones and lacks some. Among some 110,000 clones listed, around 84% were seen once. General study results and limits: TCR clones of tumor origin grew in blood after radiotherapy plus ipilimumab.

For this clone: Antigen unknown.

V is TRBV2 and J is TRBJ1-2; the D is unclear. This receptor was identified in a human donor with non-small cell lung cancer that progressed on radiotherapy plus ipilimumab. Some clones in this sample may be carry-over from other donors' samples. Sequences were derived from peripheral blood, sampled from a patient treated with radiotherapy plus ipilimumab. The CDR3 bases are TGTGCCAGCAGTATAGGACGGAACTATGGCTACACCTTC. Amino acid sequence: CASSIGRNYGYTF.